This T cell receptor (beta chain) was retrieved from a study of T cells in Graves' hyperthyroidism and ophthalmopathy. This clonotype has a count of ten or more. What it recognizes is unknown. Study-level findings and limits: Among thyroid clonotypes expanded above 0.001, most also appeared in blood.

TCR beta CDR3 sequences were amplified from RNA transcripts. The HTBI primer set served for first-round RT-PCR of the TCR CDR3. MiXCR, run by TCRdb on the multiplex PCR reads, gives a single entry per CDR3 protein. The sample holds hundreds of thousands of distinct CDR3 sequences, around 19% seen once. Among the patients, aged 18 to 65, hyperthyroidism was newly diagnosed and had lasted under 2 months. Using 10 ml of fresh peripheral blood, PBMCs were prepared. The receptor comes from a woman in her forties or fifties with Graves' hyperthyroidism that later progressed to Graves' ophthalmopathy. Sequenced input: blood.

DNA for the CDR3: TGCGCCAGCAGCGCGCCTGGACACGGGTCGGGCGGGCATTTT. Translating gives CASSAPGHGSGGHF. The chain has TRBV5-1 and TRBJ1-5; perhaps TRBD1 as D (5 bases). Deletions cut 4 bases from V and 15 bases from J, with 23 bases between. CDR1 is SGHRS, CDR2 YFSETQ, per germline. The length of the CDR3 is 14 residues.